This entry concerns a single TCR beta chain. In this sample, this clone turned up a few times. Its antigen remains undetermined. At one boundary the junction diverges from the germline segment, which might be a read error. This entry comes from a study of cytomegalovirus exposure and HLA in healthy donors (dated by TCRdb to about 2017). Context from the whole study: In an earlier analysis of some 550 of the donors, 250 to 350 Gb of sequence data and 100 million or so unique TCR beta sequences from some 170 million T cells were reported. Roughly 300 gigabases of sequencing data and about 92 million unique TCR sequences made up an early release that covered over 550 HLA-typed donors. The genetic ancestry cluster associated with self-reported Caucasian donors included 81% of the 300 to 450 genotyped donors. The study aimed to test whether signatures of past pathogen exposure could be identified by cataloging public T cell receptors. Using immunosequencing, the study profiled T cell repertoires from about 620 subjects and related those repertoires to cytomegalovirus serostatus. Along with the 666-subject first cohort, a separate validation cohort of around 110 different subjects was used. To predict cytomegalovirus infection status, the study brought together high-throughput TCR immunosequencing, statistical association of individual TCRs with disease status, and machine learning. A later analysis re-analyzed previously published TCR beta repertoires from several hundred donors and added high-resolution HLA genotyping to study TCR occurrence patterns. In the later analysis, no new phenotypic data were used to find candidate immune exposures; instead, reliance was placed on TCR beta sequences and their occurrence across donors. In an earlier analysis of 500 to 650 of the donors, high-throughput TCR beta sequencing was used to judge whether each TCR beta V gene segment behaved as functional or pseudogenic. Donor age, sex, ethnicity and CMV serostatus were compiled alongside the repertoire data. In a later genetic analysis, genome-wide SNP genotypes for about three fifths of the roughly 670 donors were used, and that subset was treated as a discovery cohort. Every discovery cohort repertoire had been produced on one sequencing platform. HLA typing covered class I and class II loci at four-digit resolution. The number of donors typed differed by locus, with roughly 629-640 for A, B, C, DRB1 and DQB1, 522 for DQA1, over 600 for DPA1, and 450 to 480 for DPB1. Because of strong linkage in the cohort, roughly five DR-DQ haplotypes were treated as single units for association and clustering. Across 398 genotyped donors of the cohort, an average of approximately 220,000 unique TCR beta nucleotide sequences per donor were sequenced, and about a sixth of those sequences were non-productive.

The cohort was made up of 500 to 800 healthy bone marrow donors. At the time of sampling, all cohort members were nominally healthy, though unrecorded immune exposures were likely present. The donor was CMV seropositive and was included in the group of 289 seropositive cohort members. Every donor gave a peripheral blood sample, and the peripheral blood mononuclear cells from that sample were used for TCR beta sequencing. The Qiagen DNeasy Blood Extraction Kit was used to extract genomic DNA from the blood cell samples. Here is what the overall study found, with its caveats: According to a later analysis, parvovirus B19, influenza, CMV and Epstein-Barr virus appeared linked to several top co-occurrence clusters. Immune exposure information for the cohort was limited to CMV serostatus. The cohort was sequenced for TCR beta chains only, and without alpha or paired-chain data the features that could be detected were limited. Assigning TCR associations to individual alleles was difficult when HLA alleles, especially DR and DQ, strongly co-occurred. In vitro tests confirmed that a few of the cytomegalovirus-associated TCR beta chains recognize cytomegalovirus antigens. According to a later analysis, TCR association rates differed among HLA loci, with DRB1 alleles showing the most associated TCRs and HLA-C alleles showing the fewest. Cytomegalovirus status was reported to be diagnosed by the classifier with high specificity and sensitivity in both the original and validation cohorts. A later genetic analysis reported fewer N-insertions in productive TCRs among donors in an Asian-associated ancestry cluster than the roughly 640-donor mean. The study gave a list of about 170 TCR beta chains associated with cytomegalovirus. According to a later analysis, most CMV-associated TCR beta chains appeared to be HLA-restricted, and the HLA associations seemed to be driven largely by CMV exposure. In an earlier analysis of some 500 of the donors, most TCR beta V segments were observed in productive rearrangements about 90% or about 30% of the time, broadly matching IMGT annotations. Most TCR sequences were seen in very few donors, while some public TCRs were found in many individuals. A cluster of highly shared sequence variants was judged likely to be a technical artifact of the sequencing pipeline. The earlier analysis of 450 to 700 of the donors excluded 15 to 20 rarely observed V segments, including chromosome 9 orphons, because counts were too low. A later analysis associated 16,951 TCR beta sequences with specific HLA alleles at a false discovery rate of 0.05. The 87-base-pair reads could not distinguish some IMGT-functional V segments, including TRBV6-2 and TRBV6-3, so those segments were excluded. A further reported finding was that TCR beta sequences accurately predicted the HLA-A and HLA-B alleles for most subjects in the first cohort. A later analysis found that HLA-associated TCR beta chains were more clonally expanded and had lower generation probabilities than equally common non-associated chains. Linkage disequilibrium might explain the correlated functional status among segregating V segments, but an unknown experimental factor could not be ruled out. Sequencing depth was assumed to be roughly uniform across donors in the presence/absence analyses, though that assumption may not hold. The authors suggested that the approach could potentially be extended to other disease states and immunological phenotypes. A later genetic analysis associated a missense DCLRE1C variant with V-gene and J-gene trimming of TCR beta chains, and an independent cohort replicated the association. HLA typing was unavailable for some donors at each locus, so association tests used only the typed subset.

Reading from cysteine to phenylalanine, the CDR3 counts 13 amino acids. Of the read, only the CDR3 DNA is kept; its 39 bases are in frame from base 1. For CDR1 and CDR2, the germline V gene (reference sequence) lists SSHAT and FNYEAQ. The library came from the immunoSEQ multiplex PCR assay. A mixture of 60 forward primers for TCR Vbeta segments and 13 reverse primers for TCR Jbeta segments was used in the multiplex PCR. A multiplex PCR assay on genomic DNA amplified the CDR3 region of rearranged TCR beta genes. The amplified TCR beta libraries were sequenced on the Illumina HiSeq System as 87-base-pair reads. Per the source publication's procedure: A later analysis counted 65 million to 90 million unique TCR beta chains across the 550 to 750 repertoires, and 9 million to 14 million of these chains were shared by at least two donors. A nearest-neighbor algorithm error-corrected the raw reads and collapsed the reads into unique sequences, merging closely related sequences to remove PCR and sequencing errors. CDR3 sequences were aligned to IMGT reference sequences to assign V, D and J gene segments. For a sequence to be retained, at least a six-nucleotide match to both a V gene segment and a J gene segment was required. A rearrangement counted as productive if the CDR3 had no stop codons and remained in frame with V and J, and every other rearrangement counted as non-productive. Following IMGT convention, CDR3 was defined as the stretch from the second conserved V-encoded cysteine up to the conserved J-encoded phenylalanine. In an earlier analysis of more than 550 of the donors, sequences lacking an unambiguous match to a single V gene segment were excluded. In an earlier analysis of approximately 610 of the donors, V segments were called functional above 56.7% productive rearrangements and were called segregating when the between-donor standard deviation exceeded 5%. A statistical classification framework was built to diagnose cytomegalovirus status from the catalog of TCR beta chain sequences. In a later analysis, V and J genes were assigned by comparing TCR nucleotide sequences against IMGT/GENE-DB human TR gene sequences. A later analysis assigned CDR3 sequences and most-parsimonious VDJ recombination scenarios with the TCRdist pipeline. In a later analysis, every TCR beta chain was defined by the combination of its CDR3 amino acid sequence and its V-gene family, and reads without a unique V-gene family were dropped. As a way to deal with suspected cross-contamination and a sequencing artifact, a later analysis dropped 450 to 700 nucleotide sequences that were highly shared and had low generation probability. In a later analysis, a clonal expansion index was calculated for each public chain from normalized within-repertoire ranks of inferred template counts. In a later analysis, generation probabilities were computed with a VDJ recombination model fitted to out-of-frame rearrangements, and the resulting probabilities were checked against IGoR. In a later analysis, hypergeometric tests were used to score TCR-TCR, TCR-HLA and TCR-CMV co-occurrence, with a repertoire-size bias correction applied to TCR pairs. In a later analysis, false discovery rates were estimated by permuting HLA or CMV assignments 20 times. In a later analysis, co-occurring TCRs were grouped using DBSCAN, with TCRdist sequence similarity added in when clustering inside HLA-allele-positive subsets. For co-occurrence clustering, repertoires with fewer than 30,000 or more than 120,000 public chains were excluded, along with roughly five repertoires with anomalous nucleotide sharing. The table comes from immuneACCESS by way of TCRdb, which keeps in-frame sequences with V and J called. Part of the clones is missing from these tables; in studies checked, under half for an unresolved V gene and the rest for unknown reasons. The V and J calls and clone size come from that table; D and trimming were worked out from the DNA. The sample table holds roughly 88,000 clones, of which about three quarters were seen once. Of the sample, less than 6% falls within the top ten clones.

The receptor was derived from a man aged 25-40 years in good health and CMV-seropositive. Sequenced sample: PBMCs. Recombination linked TRBV7-7 to TRBJ2-5; TRBD1 agrees with 7 junctional bases. The CDR3 region reads CASSARQGETQYF. The base sequence is TGTGCTAGCAGCGCAAGACAGGGAGAGACCCAGTACTTC.